This TCR beta chain was captured in a study of cytomegalovirus exposure and HLA in healthy donors. As for the study in general: From about 179 million T cells, an earlier analysis saw some 120 million unique TCR beta sequences. Whole-study findings and limits: In a later analysis, compared with equally common non-associated chains, HLA-associated beta chains were more expanded. Previously analyzed data showed that most TCR beta V segments were productive at a frequency of about 90% or about 30%. Using a false discovery rate of 0.05, a later analysis showed that fewer than 20,000 TCR beta sequences were associated with HLA alleles.

The germline V gene encodes CDR1 SEHNR and CDR2 FQNEAQ (reference sequence). V lost 3 bases to trimming and J lost 13 bases; unmatched junction nucleotides: 12. There are 15 residues in the CDR3. Concerning this clone: The target antigen is unknown.

60 Vbeta and 13 Jbeta primers were used in PCR. Sequencing was performed with immunoSEQ multiplex PCR; in TCRdb, only in-frame clones are kept and a portion is missing. In the table there are 60,000 to 75,000 clones, roughly 74% of which are singletons. This clonotype was sampled from a woman aged 30 to 39 in good health and CMV-seropositive. Sequencing was done on a sample of PBMCs. The rearrangement links TRBV7-9 to TRBJ1-4; 9 nucleotides line up with TRBD1. CDR3 DNA sequence: TGTGCCAGCAGCTTCCGGGACAGGGCACACGGGGGACTGTTTTTT. Its protein product is CASSFRDRAHGGLFF.